This passage covers 12 T cell receptor beta chains from one sample sequenced in a study of cytomegalovirus exposure and HLA in healthy donors. The primer mix had 60 Vbeta and 13 Jbeta primers. Only in-frame clones appear in the TCRdb table, and some are missing; sequencing was by immunoSEQ multiplex PCR. Altogether roughly 130,000 clones are present, roughly four fifths being singletons, with the ten largest covering around 11%. Sequenced: PBMCs. The receptors originated from a male donor in good health and CMV-seropositive.

The V gene is TRBV5-1, the J gene TRBJ1-4, with D perhaps TRBD1 (5 bases). With 4 bases removed from V and 1 base from J, the gap between germline ends came to 11 bases. From germline, CDR1 is SGHRS and CDR2 YFSETQ. CDR3 length: 15 amino acids. The CDR3 sequence: CASSPDSQTNEKLFF. CDR3 nucleotide sequence: TGCGCCAGCAGCCCCGACAGCCAAACTAATGAAAAACTGTTTTTT.

A remark on this clone: Different DNA sequences within this sample yield the same CDR3. V and J are TRBV10-3 and TRBJ1-1; D is possibly TRBD1 (5 bases). The CDR3 has 12 amino acids. The V and J ends lost 9 bases and 5 bases respectively, with 13 bases between them. CDR1 is ENHRY, CDR2 SYGVKD, per germline. The CDR3 region is CAIRTGGTEAFF. For the CDR3, the DNA is TGTGCCATACGCACGGGGGGGACTGAAGCTTTCTTT.

This clone occurred once. The rearrangement uses TRBV27 and TRBJ2-6; 7 bases align to TRBD1. The CDR3 has 17 amino acids. The trim removed 0 bases at V and 0 bases at J, leaving 2 bases unmatched. The germline V gene encodes CDR1 MNHEY and CDR2 SMNVEV (reference sequence). The CDR3 reads CASSLSDRRSGANVLTF. The CDR3 DNA is TGTGCCAGCAGTTTATCGGACAGGCGCTCTGGGGCCAACGTCCTGACTTTC.

This chain uses TRBV30 with TRBJ1-1, with TRBD1 matching over 8 bases. Germline CDR1 GTSNPN, CDR2 SVGIG (reference sequence). CDR3 length: 15 amino acids. V shed 2 bases and J 3 bases; nucleotides not matched to a gene: 8. The DNA for the CDR3 is TGTGCCTGGAGTCACCTGGACAGGGAGGACACTGAAGCTTTCTTT. Translation: CAWSHLDREDTEAFF.

The chain employs TRBV5-4 and TRBJ2-5; TRBD2 aligns across 11 bases. From germline, CDR1 is SGHNT and CDR2 YYREEE (reference sequence). There are 14 residues in the CDR3. J was trimmed by 3 bases and V by 4 bases; bases with no gene match: 2. This CDR3 reads CASSQGLAEETQYF. CDR3 nucleotides: TGTGCCAGCAGCCAGGGACTAGCGGAAGAGACCCAGTACTTC.

In its sample, this clone was seen a few times. The chain uses TRBV9 and TRBJ2-7; the D gene is possibly TRBD2 (6 bases). Trimming pared 8 bases from V and 5 bases from J, leaving 26 bases between. The germline CDR1 and CDR2 sequences are SGDLS and YYNGEE. This CDR3 region has 16 residues. The CDR3 loop reads CARQPPGGPGGDEQYF. CDR3 sequence (DNA): TGTGCCAGACAGCCCCCCGGGGGTCCCGGCGGGGACGAGCAGTACTTC. The variable domain in full, completed from reference TRBV9 and TRBJ2-7, reads DSGVTQTPKHLITATGQRVTLRCSPRSGDLSVYWYQQSLDQGLQFLIQYYNGEERAKGNILERFSAQQFPDLHSELNLSSLELGDSALYFCARQPPGGPGGDEQYFGPGTRLTVT.

The V gene is TRBV7-3, the J gene TRBJ2-6; 8 bases agree with TRBD2. The germline gives CDR1 SGHTA, CDR2 FQGTGA. This CDR3 has 18 amino acids. Losses at the gene ends were 4 bases for V and 0 bases for J; bases not matched to a gene: 8. DNA for the CDR3: TGTGCCAGCAGCTCCACTAGCGGTGCTAACTCTGGGGCCAACGTCCTGACTTTC. It encodes CASSSTSGANSGANVLTF.

This clone showed up just once. This chain connects TRBV19 to TRBJ2-3; a weak D match, TRBD1 (6 bases). V shed 7 bases and J shed 1 base, with 18 bases lying between them. Per the germline V gene, CDR1 is LNHDA and CDR2 is SQIVND (reference sequence). This CDR3 region has 16 residues. This chain's CDR3 is CASNARRGEGTDTQYF. CDR3 DNA: TGTGCCAGTAATGCACGCAGGGGAGAGGGCACAGATACGCAGTATTTT.

J is TRBJ2-7 and V is TRBV18; D possibly corresponds to TRBD2 (6 bases). Germline lookup yields CDR1 KGHSH and CDR2 LQKENI. V dropped 6 bases and J dropped 3 bases, with 15 bases sitting between them. The CDR3 covers 14 residues. The CDR3 DNA reads as TGTGCCAGCTCCGCGGGGCAACAGCACTACGAGCAGTACTTC. The encoded protein is CASSAGQQHYEQYF.

The chain combines TRBV6-1 with TRBJ2-7, with 13 bases lining up with TRBD2. With 4 bases clipped from V and 7 bases from J, the junction kept 7 bases outside the gene matches. There are 15 residues in the CDR3. Germline-derived CDR1 and CDR2 are MNHNS and SASEGT. The CDR3 sequence is CASSVGLAGVWEQYF. The CDR3 coding sequence is TGTGCCAGCAGTGTTGGACTAGCGGGAGTCTGGGAGCAGTACTTC.

This rearrangement joins TRBV6-6 to TRBJ2-5; TRBD2 matches at 10 bases. The V gene end was trimmed by 4 bases and the J gene end by 5 bases; junction bases not matched to a gene: 10. This CDR3 has 16 amino acids. Germline V CDR1 and CDR2: MNHNY, SVGAGI (reference sequence). DNA of the CDR3: TGTGCCAGCAGTTCCCCCGCTAGCGGGAGCTTGGAGACCCAGTACTTC. It translates to CASSSPASGSLETQYF.

CDR3 nucleotides: TGTGCCAGCAGTTTATGGGGACAGGGTGCAGATACGCAGTATTTT. It encodes CASSLWGQGADTQYF. The V gene is TRBV27, the J gene TRBJ2-3; 9 bases are a match to TRBD1. The CDR3 spans 15 residues. Germline V lookup: CDR1 MNHEY, CDR2 SMNVEV (reference sequence). Trimming at V came to 1 base and at J to 4 bases, leaving 3 bases not matched to a gene.